Below, 5 T cell receptor beta chains from the same sample are listed, as sequenced in a study of response to subunit inactivated influenza vaccine. TCRdb independently ran MiXCR on the RT-PCR reads; one entry per CDR3 protein. The sample holds hundreds of thousands of distinct CDR3 sequences; 15% to 20% are singletons and the top ten take approximately 11%. The sample was PBMCs from blood, taken less than 6 days after vaccination. The receptors shown here come from a man aged 50-59 years who received an inactivated influenza vaccine.

This clonotype was found a few times. The J gene is TRBJ2-1, the V gene TRBV28; D tentatively reads TRBD1 or TRBD2 (5 bases each). The CDR3 totals 18 residues. V was pared by 2 bases and J by 1 base, with 18 bases between. Per germline, CDR1 MDHEN and CDR2 SYDVKM. CDR3 region: CASSLGAGSLLSYNEQFF. The CDR3 DNA reads TGTGCCAGCAGTTTAGGGGCAGGGAGCCTACTTTCCTACAATGAGCAGTTCTTC.

The chain has TRBV4-1 and TRBJ2-1; a weak D match, TRBD2 (6 bases). The CDR3 covers 15 residues. The germline CDR1 and CDR2 sequences are MGHRA and YSYEKL. The V end was cut by 4 bases, the J end by 10 bases, with 20 bases between. CDR3 nucleotide sequence: TGCGCCAGCAGCCTTAACCCTAGGGGCCGGGGGGAGCAGTTCTTC. Encoded protein: CASSLNPRGRGEQFF.

The table lists this clonotype with a few counts. The chain combines TRBV29-1 with TRBJ2-7; 9 bases match TRBD2. Germline CDR1 is SQVTM and CDR2 is ANQGSEA. With V trimmed by 5 bases and J by 3 bases, 5 bases remained unmatched. The CDR3 consists of 13 residues. This CDR3 reads CSVSSSGGYEQYF. DNA of the CDR3: TGCAGCGTTAGTAGTAGCGGGGGCTACGAGCAGTACTTC.

The V gene is TRBV12-3 or TRBV12-4, the J gene TRBJ2-2, with TRBD1 matching over 8 bases. The CDR3 loop spans 14 amino acids. V dropped 4 bases and J dropped 3; count of bases not matched to a gene: 1. The CDR3 bases are TGTGCCAGCAGTTGGACAGGGTACACCGGGGAGCTGTTTTTT. Its protein is CASSWTGYTGELFF.

There are a few counts of this clonotype. The J gene is TRBJ2-1, the V gene TRBV24-1; 11 bases are a match to TRBD2. Losses at the gene ends were 4 bases for V and 1 base for J; bases not matched to a gene: 5. Germline CDR1 is KGHDR and CDR2 is SFDVKD. This CDR3 is built from 17 residues. CDR3 loop: CATSDQGTSGSYNEQFF. DNA for the CDR3: TGTGCCACCAGTGACCAAGGGACTAGCGGATCCTACAATGAGCAGTTCTTC.